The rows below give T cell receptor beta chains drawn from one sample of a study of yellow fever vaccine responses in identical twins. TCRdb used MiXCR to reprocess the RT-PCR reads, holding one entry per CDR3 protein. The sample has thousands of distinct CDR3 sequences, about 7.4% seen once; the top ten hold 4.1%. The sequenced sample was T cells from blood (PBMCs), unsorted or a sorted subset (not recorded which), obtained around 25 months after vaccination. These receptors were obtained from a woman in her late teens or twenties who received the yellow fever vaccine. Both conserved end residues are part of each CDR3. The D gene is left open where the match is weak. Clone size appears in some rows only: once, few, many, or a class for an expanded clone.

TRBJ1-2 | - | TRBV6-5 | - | TGTGCCAGCAGTTCGGGCAGCTATGGCTACACCTTC | CASSSGSYGYTF
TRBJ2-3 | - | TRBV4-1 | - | TGCGCCAGCAGCCAGAGCCTCTCCACAGATACGCAGTATTTT | CASSQSLSTDTQYF
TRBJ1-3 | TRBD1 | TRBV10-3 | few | TGTGCCATCAGTGAAGAAAACAGGGGGCCTGGAAACACCATATATTTT | CAISEENRGPGNTIYF
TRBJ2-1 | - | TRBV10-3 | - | TGTGCCATCAGTGAGTTCAGACACCCGAATGAGCAGTTCTTC | CAISEFRHPNEQFF
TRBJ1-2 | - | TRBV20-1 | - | TGCAGTGCTAGGACCCCGGAGGATCTTAGGGATGGCTACACCTTC | CSARTPEDLRDGYTF
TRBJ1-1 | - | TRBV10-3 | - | TGTGCCATCAGACTGGGGCCAAACACTGAAGCTTTCTTT | CAIRLGPNTEAFF
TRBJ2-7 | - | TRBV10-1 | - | TGCGCCAGCAGCCTCCGGGCCGGCTCCTACGAGCAGTACTTC | CASSLRAGSYEQYF
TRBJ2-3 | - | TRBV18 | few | TGTGCCAGCTCACCACTAGGGGGCACAGATACGCAGTATTTT | CASSPLGGTDTQYF
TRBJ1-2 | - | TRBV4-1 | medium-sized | TGCGCCAGCAGCCAAGATCGGACCAGAGCCTCCTATGGCTACACCTTC | CASSQDRTRASYGYTF
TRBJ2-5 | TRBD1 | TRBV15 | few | TGTGCCACCAGCTATTCCAGGGGGCGGGAGACCCAGTACTTC | CATSYSRGRETQYF
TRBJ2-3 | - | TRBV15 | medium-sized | TGTGCCACCAGCAGAGATTTTTCGCTAGCAGGATCAGATACGCAGTATTTT | CATSRDFSLAGSDTQYF
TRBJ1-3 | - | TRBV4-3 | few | TGCGCCAGTTCACAGGACCTCTCTGGAAACACCATATATTTT | CASSQDLSGNTIYF
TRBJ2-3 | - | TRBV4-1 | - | TGCGCCAGCAGCCAAGTCGAGGGGAATACGCAGTATTTT | CASSQVEGNTQYF
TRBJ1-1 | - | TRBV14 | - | TGTGCCAGCACGGACGGACGAAGAGGGGGCACTGAAGCTTTCTTT | CASTDGRRGGTEAFF
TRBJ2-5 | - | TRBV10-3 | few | TGTGCCATCAGTCAGGCTCAACAAGAGACCCAGTACTTC | CAISQAQQETQYF
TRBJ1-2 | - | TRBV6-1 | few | TGTGCCAGCAAAGCCCCGGGACGGAACTATGGCTACACCTTC | CASKAPGRNYGYTF
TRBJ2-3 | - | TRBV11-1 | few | TGTGCCAGCAGCTTAGCGGGCACAGATACGCAGTATTTT | CASSLAGTDTQYF
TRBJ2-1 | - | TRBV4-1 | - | TGCGCCAGCAGCCAAGAGCAGGGTACCTACAATGAGCAGTTCTTC | CASSQEQGTYNEQFF
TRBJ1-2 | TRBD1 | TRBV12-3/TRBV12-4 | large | TGTGCCAGCAGTCCCCGAGGGACAGTCATATATGGCTACACCTTC | CASSPRGTVIYGYTF
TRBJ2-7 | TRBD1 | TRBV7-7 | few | TGTGCTAGCAGCCCGGGACAGGGGCCCTACGAGCAGTACTTC | CASSPGQGPYEQYF
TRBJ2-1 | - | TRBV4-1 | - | TGCGCCAGCGGGACGGAGGGGGGTTACAATGAGCAGTTCTTC | CASGTEGGYNEQFF
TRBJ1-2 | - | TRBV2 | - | TGTGCCAGCAGTGTGAACGCAGGGCATGGCTACACCTTC | CASSVNAGHGYTF
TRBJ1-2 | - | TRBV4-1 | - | TGCGCCAGCAGCCAAACTTCCGGGGGCTACACCTTC | CASSQTSGGYTF
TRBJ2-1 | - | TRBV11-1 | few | TGTGCCAGCAGCTTATTTTTTCGGGCAGCGTTGAATGAGCAGTTCTTC | CASSLFFRAALNEQFF
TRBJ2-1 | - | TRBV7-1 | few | TGTGCCAGCAGCTCCAACGACAATGAGCAGTTCTTC | CASSSNDNEQFF
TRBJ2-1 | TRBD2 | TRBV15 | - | TGTGCCACCAGCAGAGACAGGGAGGGATACAATGAGCAGTTCTTC | CATSRDREGYNEQFF
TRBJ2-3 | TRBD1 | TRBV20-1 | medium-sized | TGCAGTGCTAGCGGGACAGGGGGCCCAGATACGCAGTATTTT | CSASGTGGPDTQYF
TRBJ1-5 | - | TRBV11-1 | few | TGTGCCAGCAGCCCCCAGGGTTACAATCAGCCCCAGCATTTT | CASSPQGYNQPQHF